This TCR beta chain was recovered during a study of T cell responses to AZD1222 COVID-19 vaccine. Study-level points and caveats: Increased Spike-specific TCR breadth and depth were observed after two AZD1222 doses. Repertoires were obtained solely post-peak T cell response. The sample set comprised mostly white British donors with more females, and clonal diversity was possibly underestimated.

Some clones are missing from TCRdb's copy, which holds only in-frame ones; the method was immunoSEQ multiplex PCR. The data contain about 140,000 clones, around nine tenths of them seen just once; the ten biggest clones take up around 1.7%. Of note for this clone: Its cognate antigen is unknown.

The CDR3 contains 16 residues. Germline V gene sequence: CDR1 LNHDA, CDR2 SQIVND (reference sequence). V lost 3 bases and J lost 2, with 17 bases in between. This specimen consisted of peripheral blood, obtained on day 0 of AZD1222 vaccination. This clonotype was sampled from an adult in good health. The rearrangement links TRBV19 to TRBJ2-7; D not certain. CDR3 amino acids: CASSIRPIDNTYEQYF. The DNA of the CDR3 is TGTGCCAGTAGTATCCGTCCGATTGATAACACCTACGAGCAGTACTTC.